This TCR beta chain emerged from a study of T cell responses to AZD1222 COVID-19 vaccine. Study-level points and caveats: Most donors were white British and more were female, and clonal diversity was possibly underestimated. Of the AZD1222 recipients, only 5 to 7 were seropositive at baseline. Increases in Spike-specific TCR breadth and depth were seen after two AZD1222 doses.

TCRdb's copy holds only in-frame clones and misses some; the assay was immunoSEQ multiplex PCR. The table includes under 140,000 clones, approximately 94% detected once. Per germline, CDR1 SEHNR and CDR2 FQNEAQ (reference sequence). V lost 2 bases, J lost 3 bases, and 16 bases lay in between. The CDR3 contains 16 residues. Regarding this clone: The antigen is undetermined.

Analyses pooled second doses at about 4 or about 12 weeks. This TCR was recovered from an adult who received the AZD1222 COVID-19 vaccine. The J gene is TRBJ1-2, the V gene TRBV7-9; possibly TRBD1 for D (5 bases). The input for sequencing was peripheral blood, taken 28 days after the second AZD1222 dose. CDR3 nucleotides: TGTGCCAGCAGCTTATTAGCCCCGGGGCCTTACTATGGCTACACCTTC. Amino acid sequence: CASSLLAPGPYYGYTF.